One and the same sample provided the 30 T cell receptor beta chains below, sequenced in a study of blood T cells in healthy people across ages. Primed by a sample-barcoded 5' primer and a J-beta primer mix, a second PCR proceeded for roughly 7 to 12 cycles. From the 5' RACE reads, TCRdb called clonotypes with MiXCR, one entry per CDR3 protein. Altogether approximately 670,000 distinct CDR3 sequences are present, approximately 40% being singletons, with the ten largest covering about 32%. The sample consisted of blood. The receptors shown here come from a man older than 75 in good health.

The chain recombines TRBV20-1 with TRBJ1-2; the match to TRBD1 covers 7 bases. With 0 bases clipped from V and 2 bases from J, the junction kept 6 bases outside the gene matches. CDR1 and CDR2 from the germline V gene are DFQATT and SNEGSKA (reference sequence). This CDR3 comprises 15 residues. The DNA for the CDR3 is TGCAGTGCTAGAGATAGGACAGGATTGAACTATGGCTACACCTTC. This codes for CSARDRTGLNYGYTF.

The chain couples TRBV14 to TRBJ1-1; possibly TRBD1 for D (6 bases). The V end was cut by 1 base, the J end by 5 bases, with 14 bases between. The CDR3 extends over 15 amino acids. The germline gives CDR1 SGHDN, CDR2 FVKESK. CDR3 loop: CASSQGGAGATEAFF. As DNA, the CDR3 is TGTGCCAGCAGCCAAGGGGGGGCAGGGGCGACTGAAGCTTTCTTT.

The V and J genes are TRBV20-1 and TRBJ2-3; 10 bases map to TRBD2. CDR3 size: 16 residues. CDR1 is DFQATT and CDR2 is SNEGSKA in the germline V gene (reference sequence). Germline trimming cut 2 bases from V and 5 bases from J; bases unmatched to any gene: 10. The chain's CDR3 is CSARNPQRGGKDTQYF. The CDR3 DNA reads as TGCAGTGCTAGAAACCCCCAGCGGGGGGGAAAAGATACGCAGTATTTT.

CDR3 in amino acids: CASSTSGLSTDTQYF. In nucleotides, the CDR3 is TGTGCCAGCAGCACTTCGGGACTATCCACAGATACGCAGTATTTT. The chain recombines TRBV6-4 with TRBJ2-3; 7 bases are shared with TRBD2. The V segment lost 6 bases and the J segment 2 bases; nucleotides outside the gene matches: 8. The CDR3 consists of 15 residues. Germline assignment: CDR1 MRHNA and CDR2 SNTAGT.

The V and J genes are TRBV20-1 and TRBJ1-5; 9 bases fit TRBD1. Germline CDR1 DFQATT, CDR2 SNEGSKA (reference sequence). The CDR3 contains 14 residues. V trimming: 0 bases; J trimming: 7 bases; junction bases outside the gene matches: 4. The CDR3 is CSARDVDRGQPQHF. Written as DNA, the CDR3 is TGCAGTGCTAGAGATGTGGACAGGGGCCAGCCCCAGCATTTT.

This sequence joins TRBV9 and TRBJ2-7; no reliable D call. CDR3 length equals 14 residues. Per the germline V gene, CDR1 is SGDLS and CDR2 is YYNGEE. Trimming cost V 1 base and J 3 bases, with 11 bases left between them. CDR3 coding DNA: TGTGCCAGCAGCGTAAGCGCGACAAACTACGAGCAGTACTTC. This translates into CASSVSATNYEQYF.

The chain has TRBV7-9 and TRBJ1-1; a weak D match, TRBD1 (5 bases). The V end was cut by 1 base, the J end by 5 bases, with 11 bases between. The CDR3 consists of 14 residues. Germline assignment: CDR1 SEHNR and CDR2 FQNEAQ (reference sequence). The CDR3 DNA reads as TGTGCCAGCAGCTTAGTAGGGGTCGGGACTGAAGCTTTCTTT. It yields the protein CASSLVGVGTEAFF.

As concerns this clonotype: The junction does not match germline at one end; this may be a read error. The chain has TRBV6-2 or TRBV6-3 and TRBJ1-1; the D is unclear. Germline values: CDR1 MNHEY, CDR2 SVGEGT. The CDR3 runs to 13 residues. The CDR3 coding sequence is TGTGCCAGCAGTGACTCGGTGGGTTGTGAGGCTTTCTTT. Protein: CASSDSVGCEAFF.

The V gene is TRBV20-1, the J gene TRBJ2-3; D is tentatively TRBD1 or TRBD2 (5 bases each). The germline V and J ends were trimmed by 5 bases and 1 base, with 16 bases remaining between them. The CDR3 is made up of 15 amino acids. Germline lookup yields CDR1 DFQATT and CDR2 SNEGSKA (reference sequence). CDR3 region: CSAHRDHEGTDTQYF. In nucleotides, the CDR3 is TGCAGTGCTCACCGGGACCATGAGGGCACAGATACGCAGTATTTT.

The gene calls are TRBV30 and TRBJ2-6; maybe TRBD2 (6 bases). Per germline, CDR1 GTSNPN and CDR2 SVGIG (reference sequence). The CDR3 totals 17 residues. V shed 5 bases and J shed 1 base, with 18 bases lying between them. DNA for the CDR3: TGTGCCTGGTCTTCCCCCGGGAGACCGTCTGGGGCCAACGTCCTGACTTTC. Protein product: CAWSSPGRPSGANVLTF.

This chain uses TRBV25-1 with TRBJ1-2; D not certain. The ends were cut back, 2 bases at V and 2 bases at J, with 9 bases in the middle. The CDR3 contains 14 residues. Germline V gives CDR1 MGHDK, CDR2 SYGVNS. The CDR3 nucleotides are TGTGCCAGCAGTGAAACCGATAGAAACTATGGCTACACCTTC. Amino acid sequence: CASSETDRNYGYTF.

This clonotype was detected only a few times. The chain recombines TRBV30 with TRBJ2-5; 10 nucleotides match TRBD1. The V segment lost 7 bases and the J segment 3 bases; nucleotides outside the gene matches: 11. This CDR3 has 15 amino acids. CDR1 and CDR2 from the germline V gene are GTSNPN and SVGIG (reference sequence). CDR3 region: CASYPLGTGEETQYF. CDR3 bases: TGTGCCTCCTATCCATTGGGGACAGGGGAAGAGACCCAGTACTTC.

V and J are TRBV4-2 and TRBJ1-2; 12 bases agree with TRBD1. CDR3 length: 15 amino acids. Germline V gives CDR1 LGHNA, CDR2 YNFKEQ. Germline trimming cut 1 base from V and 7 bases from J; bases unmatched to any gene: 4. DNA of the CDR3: TGTGCCAGCAGCCAAGGGGGACAGGGGGCGATTGGCTACACCTTC. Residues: CASSQGGQGAIGYTF.

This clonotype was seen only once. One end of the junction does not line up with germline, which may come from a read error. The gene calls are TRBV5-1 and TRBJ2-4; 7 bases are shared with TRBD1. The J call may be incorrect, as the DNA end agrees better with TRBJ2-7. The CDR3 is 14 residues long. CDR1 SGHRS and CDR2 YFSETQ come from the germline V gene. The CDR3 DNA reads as TGCACCAGCAGCTTGGCCGGGACAGCCTACGAGCAGTACTTC. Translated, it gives CTSSLAGTAYEQYF.

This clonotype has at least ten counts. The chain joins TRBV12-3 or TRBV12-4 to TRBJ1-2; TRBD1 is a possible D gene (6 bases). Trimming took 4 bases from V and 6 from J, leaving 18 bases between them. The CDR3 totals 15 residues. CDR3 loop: CASSWGDRNLNGYTF. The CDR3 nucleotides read TGTGCCAGCAGTTGGGGAGACAGGAACCTAAATGGCTACACCTTC.

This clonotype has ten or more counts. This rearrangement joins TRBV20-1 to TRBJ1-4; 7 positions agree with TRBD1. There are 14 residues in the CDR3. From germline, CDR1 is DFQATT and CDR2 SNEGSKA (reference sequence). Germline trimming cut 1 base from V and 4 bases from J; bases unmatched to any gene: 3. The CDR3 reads CSARVNRGNEKLFF. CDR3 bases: TGCAGTGCTAGAGTTAACAGGGGTAATGAAAAACTGTTTTTT.

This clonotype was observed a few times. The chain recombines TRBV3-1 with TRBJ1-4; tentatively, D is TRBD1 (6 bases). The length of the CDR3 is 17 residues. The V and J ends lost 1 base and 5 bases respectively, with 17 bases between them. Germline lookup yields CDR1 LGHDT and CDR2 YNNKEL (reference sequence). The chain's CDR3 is CASSQGFGGARNEKLFF. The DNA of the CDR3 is TGTGCCAGCAGCCAAGGGTTTGGGGGGGCGAGAAATGAAAAACTGTTTTTT.

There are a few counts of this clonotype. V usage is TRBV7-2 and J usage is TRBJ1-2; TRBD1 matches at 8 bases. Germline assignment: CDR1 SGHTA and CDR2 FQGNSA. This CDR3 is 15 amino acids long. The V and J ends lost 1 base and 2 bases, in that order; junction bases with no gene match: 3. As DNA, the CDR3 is TGTGCCAGCAGCTTAGAACAGGGGGAGAACTATGGCTACACCTTC. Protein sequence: CASSLEQGENYGYTF.

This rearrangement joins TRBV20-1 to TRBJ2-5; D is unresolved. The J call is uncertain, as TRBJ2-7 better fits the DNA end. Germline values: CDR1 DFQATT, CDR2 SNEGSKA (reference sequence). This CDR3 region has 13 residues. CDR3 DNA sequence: TGCAGTGCTAGTTCTTGGATCAACTACGAGCAGTACTTC. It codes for CSASSWINYEQYF.

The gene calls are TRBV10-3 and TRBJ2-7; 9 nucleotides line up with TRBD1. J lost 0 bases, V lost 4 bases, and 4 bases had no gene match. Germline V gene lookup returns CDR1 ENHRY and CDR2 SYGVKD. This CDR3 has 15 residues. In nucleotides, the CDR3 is TGTGCCATCAGTGGGGGGACAGGGACCTCCTACGAGCAGTACTTC. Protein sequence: CAISGGTGTSYEQYF.

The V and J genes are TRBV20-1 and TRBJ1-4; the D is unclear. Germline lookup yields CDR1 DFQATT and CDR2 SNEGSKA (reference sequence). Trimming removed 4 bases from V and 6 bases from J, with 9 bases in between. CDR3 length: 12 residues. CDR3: CSATPFDEKLFF. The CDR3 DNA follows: TGCAGTGCTACCCCCTTCGATGAAAAACTGTTTTTT.

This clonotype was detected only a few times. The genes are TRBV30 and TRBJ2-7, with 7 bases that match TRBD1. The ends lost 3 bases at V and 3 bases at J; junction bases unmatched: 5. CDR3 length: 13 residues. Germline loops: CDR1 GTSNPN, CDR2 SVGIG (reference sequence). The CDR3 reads CAWRQGLGYEQYF. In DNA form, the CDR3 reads TGTGCCTGGAGACAGGGGTTAGGCTACGAGCAGTACTTC.

CDR3 sequence reads: CASSLAGGRDEQFF. In nucleotides, the CDR3 is TGCGCCAGCAGCTTGGCGGGGGGTCGGGATGAGCAGTTCTTC. V gene TRBV5-1 combines with J gene TRBJ2-1, with TRBD2 identical over 7 bases. In germline, CDR1 is SGHRS, CDR2 YFSETQ. CDR3 length: 14 residues. J gave up 8 bases and V 0 bases, and 5 bases lay outside the gene matches.

The DNA for the CDR3 is TGTGCCAGCAGTAGAGGCAGGGGGATAGAGGAAGCTTTCTTT. Encoded protein: CASSRGRGIEEAFF. The chain employs TRBV6-1 and TRBJ1-1, with 7 bases lining up with TRBD1. Germline V lookup: CDR1 MNHNS, CDR2 SASEGT. This CDR3 is built from 14 residues. With 5 bases clipped from V and 8 bases from J, the junction kept 11 bases outside the gene matches.

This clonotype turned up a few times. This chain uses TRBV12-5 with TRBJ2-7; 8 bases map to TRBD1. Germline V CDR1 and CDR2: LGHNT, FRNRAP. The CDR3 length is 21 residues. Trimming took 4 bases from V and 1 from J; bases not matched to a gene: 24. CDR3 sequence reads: CASGSVLAPDRGSLGSYEQYF. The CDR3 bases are TGTGCTAGTGGTTCAGTTTTGGCCCCCGACAGGGGCTCGCTGGGATCCTACGAGCAGTACTTC. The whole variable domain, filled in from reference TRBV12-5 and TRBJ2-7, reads DARVTQTPRHKVTEMGQEVTMRCQPILGHNTVFWYRQTMMQGLELLAYFRNRAPLDDSGMPKDRFSAEMPDATLATLKIQPSEPRDSAVYFCASGSVLAPDRGSLGSYEQYFGPGTRLTVT.

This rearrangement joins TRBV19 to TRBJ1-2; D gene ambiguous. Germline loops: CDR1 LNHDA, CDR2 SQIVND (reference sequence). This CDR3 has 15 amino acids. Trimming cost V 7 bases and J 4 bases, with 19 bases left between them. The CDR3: CASTKDGTRSYGYTF. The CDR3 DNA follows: TGTGCCAGTACCAAGGACGGAACCCGCTCCTATGGCTACACCTTC. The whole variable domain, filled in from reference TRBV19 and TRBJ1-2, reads DGGITQSPKYLFRKEGQNVTLSCEQNLNHDAMYWYRQDPGQGLRLIYYSQIVNDFQKGDIAEGYSVSREKKESFPLTVTSAQKNPTAFYLCASTKDGTRSYGYTFGSGTRLTVV.

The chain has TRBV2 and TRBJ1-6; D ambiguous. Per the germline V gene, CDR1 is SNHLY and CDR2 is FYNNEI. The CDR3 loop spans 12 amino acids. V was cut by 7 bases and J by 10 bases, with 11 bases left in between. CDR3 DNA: TGTGCCAGCACCTTCGTTGGGTCACCCCTCCACTTT. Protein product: CASTFVGSPLHF.

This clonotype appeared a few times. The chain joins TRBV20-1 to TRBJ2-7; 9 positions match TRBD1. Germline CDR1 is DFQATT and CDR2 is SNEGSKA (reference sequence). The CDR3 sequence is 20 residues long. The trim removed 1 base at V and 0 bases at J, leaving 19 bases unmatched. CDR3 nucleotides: TGCAGTGCTAGAGCGCTTAAACCGGGACAGGGCCCCGAAGTCTCCTACGAGCAGTACTTC. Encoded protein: CSARALKPGQGPEVSYEQYF.

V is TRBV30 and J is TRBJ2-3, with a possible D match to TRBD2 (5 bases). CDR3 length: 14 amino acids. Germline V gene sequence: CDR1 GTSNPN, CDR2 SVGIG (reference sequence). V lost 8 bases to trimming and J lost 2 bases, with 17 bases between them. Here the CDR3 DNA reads TGTGCCCTTCGACTACTTCACTTCACAGATACGCAGTATTTT. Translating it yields CALRLLHFTDTQYF.

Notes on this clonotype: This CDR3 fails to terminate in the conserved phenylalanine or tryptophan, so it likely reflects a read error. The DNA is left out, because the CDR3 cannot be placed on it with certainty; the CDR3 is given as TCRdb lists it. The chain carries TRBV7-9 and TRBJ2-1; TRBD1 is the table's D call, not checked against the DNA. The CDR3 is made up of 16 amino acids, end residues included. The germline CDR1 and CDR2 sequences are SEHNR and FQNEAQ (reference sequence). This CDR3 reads CASRHTSGSPYNEQFI.